In this sample, the clone carrying this TCR beta chain turned up many times. The second PCR ran about 6 to 11 cycles with a sample-barcoded 5' primer and J-beta primers. TCRdb recomputed calls from the 5' RACE reads with MiXCR, one row per CDR3 protein. The data hold about 1.6 million distinct CDR3 sequences, with around 36% observed a single time. This record comes from a study of blood T cells in healthy people across ages. The V gene's germline CDR1 is SGHTA and CDR2 FQGTGA. The V end lost 3 bases, the J end lost 2 bases, and 7 bases lay between the germline ends. The CDR3 runs 13 residues. This clonotype originated in a woman in her twenties or thirties in good health. V and J are TRBV7-3 and TRBJ2-5; D unclear. The sequenced sample was blood. CDR3 nucleotide sequence: TGTGCCAGCAGCTTTACTTCTCAAGAGACCCAGTACTTC. It is translated as CASSFTSQETQYF.